The entry that follows covers one T cell receptor beta chain sequence. This record comes from a study of blood T cell repertoires in COVID-19. Germline lookup yields CDR1 SGHAT and CDR2 FQNNGV. Trimming cost V 0 bases and J 6 bases, with 13 bases left between them. The CDR3 runs 15 residues. Generated by immunoSEQ multiplex PCR, the TCRdb table keeps only in-frame clones and is missing some. The table shows about 370,000 clones, with around 89% occurring only once. Sample: peripheral blood. This clonotype was sampled from a woman aged 25 to 39 with COVID-19, enrolled during active disease. The genes are TRBV11-2 and TRBJ2-3; D gene unclear. CDR3 in DNA: TGTGCCAGCAGCTTAGAGCGGTCGGAGAGGGATACGCAGTATTTT. It specifies CASSLERSERDTQYF.